Listed here is a single T cell receptor (beta chain). This specimen comes from a study of sequential checkpoint blockade in melanoma. Data came from immunoSEQ multiplex PCR; TCRdb stores just in-frame clones and leaves some out. The sample lists approximately 21,000 clones; around 75% were seen once. Treatment meaning: randomized to nivolumab then ipilimumab (arm A) or the reverse (arm B). The CDR3 consists of 15 residues. V was cut by 0 bases and J by 2 bases, with 10 bases left in between. The V gene's germline CDR1 is SEHNR and CDR2 FQNEAQ (reference sequence). The material sequenced was CD8+ T cells sorted from blood (inferred from file names), taken from a patient given nivolumab and ipilimumab in sequence. The clonotype was recovered from a human donor with melanoma. V usage is TRBV7-9 and J usage is TRBJ1-2; possibly TRBD1 for D (6 bases). The CDR3 region is CASSLADTGNYGYTF. The CDR3 DNA follows: TGTGCCAGCAGCTTAGCTGACACAGGGAACTATGGCTACACCTTC.